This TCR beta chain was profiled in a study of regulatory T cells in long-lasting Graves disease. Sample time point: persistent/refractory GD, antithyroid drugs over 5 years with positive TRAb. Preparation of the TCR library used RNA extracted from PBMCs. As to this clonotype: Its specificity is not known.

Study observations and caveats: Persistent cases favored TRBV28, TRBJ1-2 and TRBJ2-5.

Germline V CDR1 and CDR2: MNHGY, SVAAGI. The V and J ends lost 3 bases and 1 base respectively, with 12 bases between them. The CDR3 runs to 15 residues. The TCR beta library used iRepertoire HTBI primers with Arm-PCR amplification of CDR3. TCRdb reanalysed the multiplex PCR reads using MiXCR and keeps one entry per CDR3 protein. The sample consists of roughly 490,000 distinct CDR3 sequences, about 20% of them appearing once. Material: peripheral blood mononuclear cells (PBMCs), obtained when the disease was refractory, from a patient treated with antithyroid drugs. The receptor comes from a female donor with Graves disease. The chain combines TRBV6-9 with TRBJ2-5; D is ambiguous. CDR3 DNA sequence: TGTGCCAGCAGTTACGGTGTATTCACCCAAGAGACCCAGTACTTC. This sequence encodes CASSYGVFTQETQYF.